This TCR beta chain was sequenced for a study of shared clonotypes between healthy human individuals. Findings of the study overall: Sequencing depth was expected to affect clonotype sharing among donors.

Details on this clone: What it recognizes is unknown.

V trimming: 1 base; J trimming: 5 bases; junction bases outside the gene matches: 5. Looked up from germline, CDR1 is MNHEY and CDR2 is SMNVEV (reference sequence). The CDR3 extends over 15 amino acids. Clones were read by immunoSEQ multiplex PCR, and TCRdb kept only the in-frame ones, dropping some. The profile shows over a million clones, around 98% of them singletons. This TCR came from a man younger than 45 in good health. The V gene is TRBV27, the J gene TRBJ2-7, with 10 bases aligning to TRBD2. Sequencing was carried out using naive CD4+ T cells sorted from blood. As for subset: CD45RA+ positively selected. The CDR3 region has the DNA TGTGCCAGCAGTTTATACAGCGGGAGGGTCCACGAGCAGTACTTC. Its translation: CASSLYSGRVHEQYF.